The sample holds one count of the clone carrying this TCR beta chain. The J segment lost 3 bases and the V segment lost 6 bases, leaving 6 bases of the junction unmatched. The CDR3 loop spans 15 amino acids. The V gene's germline CDR1 is WNHNN and CDR2 SYGVQD (reference sequence). The sample belongs to a study of blood T cell repertoires in COVID-19. The overall study: The United States, Italy and Spain provided the acute and convalescent COVID-19 samples. PBMCs, B-cell-depleted T cells, or T cells provided the cDNA or gDNA that made up the material.

Original processing notes: Reference gene primer amplification yielded estimated nucleated cell counts. Sequencing was performed with immunoSEQ multiplex PCR; in TCRdb, only in-frame clones are kept and a portion is missing. D and trimming come from the DNA, and the V and J calls and clone size come from that table. In the table there are roughly 120,000 clones, 75% to 90% of which are singletons. The sample taken for sequencing was peripheral blood. This chain connects TRBV10-1 to TRBJ2-5, with 11 bases matching TRBD2. This clonotype originated in a woman aged 40 to 50 with acute or convalescent COVID-19. CDR3: CASSQGLAEKETQYF. The CDR3 region has the DNA TGCGCCAGCAGCCAGGGACTAGCGGAGAAAGAGACCCAGTACTTC.